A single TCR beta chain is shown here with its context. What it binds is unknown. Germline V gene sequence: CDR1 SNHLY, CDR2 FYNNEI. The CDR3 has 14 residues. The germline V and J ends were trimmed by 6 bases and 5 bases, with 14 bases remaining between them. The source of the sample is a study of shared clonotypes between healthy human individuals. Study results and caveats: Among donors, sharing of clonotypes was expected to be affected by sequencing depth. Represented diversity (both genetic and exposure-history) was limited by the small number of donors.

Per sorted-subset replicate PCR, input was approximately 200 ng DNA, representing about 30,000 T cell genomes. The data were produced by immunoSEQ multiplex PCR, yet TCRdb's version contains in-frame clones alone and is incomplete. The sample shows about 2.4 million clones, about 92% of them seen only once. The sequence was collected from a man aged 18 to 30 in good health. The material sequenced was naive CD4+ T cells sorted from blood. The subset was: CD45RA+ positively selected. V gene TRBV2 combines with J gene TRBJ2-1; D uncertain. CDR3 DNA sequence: TGTGCCAGCAGGGCCCGATCTGGGGACAATGAGCAGTTCTTC. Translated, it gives CASRARSGDNEQFF.